This T cell receptor (beta chain) is from a study of human T cells and chemical hapten exposure. Overall study findings and caveats: The number of TCRs above 1 in 1000 frequency did not change after DPC sensitization.

This sample's time point: pre-sensitization, week 0. As for treatment: therapeutic diphenylcyclopropenone sensitization with weekly scalp DPC. V was clipped by 5 bases and J by 2 bases, with 12 bases between them. The CDR3 sequence is 14 residues long. The germline gives CDR1 MGHDK, CDR2 SYGVNS. TCRdb re-called the RACE reads with MiXCR, one entry per CDR3 protein. The sample includes 380,000 or so distinct CDR3 sequences, approximately 5% of them seen just once. With regard to this clonotype: Its matching antigen is unknown.

Source: whole blood, taken in connection with sensitization to the hapten diphenylcyclopropenone (DPC). The chain carries TRBV25-1 and TRBJ2-5; a possible D gene is TRBD2 (5 bases). This TCR came from a woman younger than 35 with alopecia areata. Some clones in this sample may be carry-over from other donors' samples. The CDR3, as DNA: TGTGCCAGCAGTTTCCCCGGGATGCAAGAGACCCAGTACTTC. Amino acid sequence: CASSFPGMQETQYF.